These 27 T cell receptor beta chains were sequenced from one sample in a study of post-analysis software for immune sequencing data (dated by TCRdb to about 2015). What the research found in general, with its limitations: Significantly higher frequencies in patients than in controls were found for roughly 5 TRBV segments, including TRBV5-6, TRBV5-1 and TRBV20-1.

The library was made by PCR. Sequencing was performed on an Illumina HiSeq 2500. To reduce PCR and sequencing biases, unique molecular identifiers were incorporated into the TCR beta cDNA libraries. TCRdb handled the public reads itself, with Q25 trimming in fastp and clone calling in MiXCR, and kept productive beta chains. Every entry covers one CDR3 protein and lists the most common genes and DNA from its rows. This sample holds about 460,000 distinct CDR3 sequences; around 40% were observed only once. Of the sample, 9% to 14% is held by the ten largest clones. These TCRs' antigens remain unknown. Sequencing was performed on blood. These receptors were obtained from a girl aged 10 to 17 with multiple sclerosis.

The rearrangement joins TRBV7-2 to TRBJ2-5; D is possibly TRBD2 (5 bases). The end of the DNA fits TRBJ2-7 better, so the J call may be wrong. The germline gives CDR1 SGHTA, CDR2 FQGNSA. This CDR3 has 15 amino acids. The CDR3 protein is CASSFVLALGYEQYF. The CDR3 DNA reads TGTGCCAGCAGCTTCGTGCTAGCCCTAGGTTACGAGCAGTACTTC.

This clonotype was seen a handful of times. The chain carries TRBV28 and TRBJ1-1, with D maybe TRBD1 (6 bases). CDR1 is MDHEN and CDR2 is SYDVKM in the germline V gene. This CDR3 comprises 13 residues. V lost 7 bases and J lost 2, with 11 bases in between. The CDR3 region is CASKVGGNTEAFF. CDR3 nucleotide sequence: TGTGCCAGCAAAGTCGGGGGCAACACTGAAGCTTTCTTT.

The genes are TRBV7-7 and TRBJ2-3; perhaps TRBD2 as D (5 bases). CDR1 SSHAT and CDR2 FNYEAQ come from the germline V gene (reference sequence). There are 15 residues in the CDR3. CDR3 DNA sequence: TGTGCTACGGCTGAGGGCCCCCTAAGCACAGATACGCAGTATTTT. As protein: CATAEGPLSTDTQYF.

There are a few counts of this clonotype. The rearrangement uses TRBV20-1 and TRBJ2-1; 10 nucleotides align to TRBD2. CDR1 and CDR2 (germline): DFQATT, SNEGSKA (reference sequence). The V and J ends lost 5 bases and 2 bases, in that order; junction bases with no gene match: 6. The CDR3 is 15 residues long. Written as DNA, the CDR3 is TGCAGTGCTCCTAGGACTAGCGGAGCCTACAATGAGCAGTTCTTC. It is translated as CSAPRTSGAYNEQFF.

The chain employs TRBV29-1 and TRBJ1-2, with D tentatively TRBD1 (5 bases). Germline V gene lookup returns CDR1 SQVTM and CDR2 ANQGSEA. Trimming removed 1 base at V and 6 bases at J, with 9 bases between. The CDR3 runs 12 residues. This CDR3 is CSVEGRGNGYTF. CDR3 sequence (DNA): TGCAGCGTTGAAGGTCGGGGGAATGGCTACACCTTC.

The gene calls are TRBV5-1 and TRBJ2-1, with TRBD2 matching over 7 bases. This CDR3 has 14 residues. J was trimmed by 9 bases and V by 1 base; bases with no gene match: 7. Per the germline V gene, CDR1 is SGHRS and CDR2 is YFSETQ. The CDR3 DNA reads as TGCGCCAGCAGCTTGCTAACTAGCGCGGGTGAGCAGTTCTTC. As protein: CASSLLTSAGEQFF.

The rearrangement joins TRBV5-4 to TRBJ2-7; tentative D call: TRBD1 (5 bases). V shed 3 bases and J shed 2 bases, with 12 bases lying between them. The CDR3 contains 14 residues. Germline CDR1 reads SGHNT; CDR2 reads YYREEE (reference sequence). In DNA, the CDR3 is TGTGCCAGCAGCTACCGACAGAGTCCCTACGAGCAGTACTTC. It yields the protein CASSYRQSPYEQYF.

This sequence joins TRBV10-3 and TRBJ2-5; 7 bases are a match to TRBD2. The J segment lost 5 bases and the V segment lost 10 bases, leaving 10 bases of the junction unmatched. The germline CDR1 and CDR2 sequences are ENHRY and SYGVKD. The CDR3 contains 13 residues. The CDR3 DNA reads TGTGCCAACGGGAGGACACTCAAGGAGACCCAGTACTTC. Protein sequence: CANGRTLKETQYF.

This chain links TRBV12-3 or TRBV12-4 with TRBJ1-5; 7 bases align to TRBD1. The CDR3 length is 14 residues. J was trimmed by 7 bases and V by 3 bases; bases with no gene match: 6. The CDR3 loop reads CASSLEGALQPQHF. As DNA, the CDR3 is TGTGCCAGCAGTTTGGAGGGGGCATTGCAGCCCCAGCATTTT.

V gene TRBV5-6 combines with J gene TRBJ2-5; 9 nucleotides match TRBD2. TRBJ2-7 matches the DNA end more closely, so the J call is doubtful. The CDR3 contains 14 residues. CDR1 is SGHDT and CDR2 is YYEEEE in the germline V gene. CDR3: CASSPTAGGDEQYF. The CDR3 DNA reads as TGTGCCAGCAGCCCAACGGCGGGGGGGGACGAGCAGTACTTC.

The DNA of the CDR3 is TGTGCCAGCAGAAGACTAGCGGGTCCGAGGGGGCCCTCCTACAATGAGCAGTTCTTC. It translates to CASRRLAGPRGPSYNEQFF. V is TRBV7-6 and J is TRBJ2-1; TRBD2 agrees at 10 bases. From germline, CDR1 is SGHVS and CDR2 FNYEAQ. Trimming cost V 6 bases and J 0 bases; bases outside gene matches: 14. The CDR3 has 19 amino acids.

The chain is built from TRBV5-6 and TRBJ2-1, with 8 nucleotides matching TRBD2. The CDR3 runs to 15 residues. From germline, CDR1 is SGHDT and CDR2 YYEEEE. With V trimmed by 0 bases and J by 8 bases, 7 bases remained unmatched. The CDR3 protein is CASSLGAGAGDEQFF. CDR3 coding DNA: TGTGCCAGCAGCTTGGGGGCCGGAGCGGGAGATGAGCAGTTCTTC. Full variable domain (remainder filled in from reference TRBV5-6 and TRBJ2-1): DAGVTQSPTHLIKTRGQQVTLRCSPKSGHDTVSWYQQALGQGPQFIFQYYEEEERQRGNFPDRFSGHQFPNYSSELNVNALLLGDSALYLCASSLGAGAGDEQFFGPGTRLTVL.

This sequence joins TRBV7-8 and TRBJ2-1; the D gene is possibly TRBD2 (6 bases). With 2 bases removed from V and 6 bases from J, the gap between germline ends came to 20 bases. CDR1 and CDR2 from the germline V gene are SGHVS and FQNEAQ. This CDR3 has 17 residues. CDR3 residues: CASSLLRALMGGNEQFF. In DNA form, the CDR3 reads TGTGCCAGCAGCTTACTCCGAGCCCTAATGGGGGGCAATGAGCAGTTCTTC. The full variable domain, in which reference TRBV7-8 and TRBJ2-1 provide the parts outside the CDR3, is GAGVSQSPRYKVAKRGQDVALRCDPISGHVSLFWYQQALGQGPEFLTYFQNEAQLDKSGLPSDRFFAERPEGSVSTLKIQRTQQEDSAVYLCASSLLRALMGGNEQFFGPGTRLTVL.

The V and J genes are TRBV27 and TRBJ2-7, with D maybe TRBD2 (6 bases). The CDR3 totals 12 residues. The germline CDR1 and CDR2 sequences are MNHEY and SMNVEV (reference sequence). V was pared by 3 bases and J by 6 bases, with 9 bases between. This CDR3 is CASSFFGGEQYF. CDR3 coding DNA: TGTGCCAGCAGTTTTTTCGGGGGCGAGCAGTACTTC.

J is TRBJ1-1 and V is TRBV12-3 or TRBV12-4; D uncertain. V was shortened by 4 bases and J by 5 bases, with 11 bases between the two germline ends. This CDR3 is 13 amino acids long. The CDR3, as DNA: TGTGCCAGCAGTTACGCAGGCCCGACTGAAGCTTTCTTT. This translates into CASSYAGPTEAFF.

The V call is TRBV12-3 or TRBV12-4, the J call TRBJ2-1; D unresolved. The closer fit of TRBJ2-7 to the DNA end suggests the J call may be wrong. The CDR3 extends over 12 amino acids. CDR3 bases: TGTGCCAGCAGTCCGTTGGTCTACGAGCAGTACTTC. Its translation: CASSPLVYEQYF.

This clonotype was found a few times. The chain has TRBV7-9 and TRBJ1-5; possibly TRBD1 for D (6 bases). V was pared by 3 bases and J by 1 base, with 7 bases between. This CDR3 is 14 amino acids long. Germline values: CDR1 SEHNR, CDR2 FQNEAQ (reference sequence). The CDR3 bases are TGTGCCAGCAGCTTCGGACAGAGCAATCAGCCCCAGCATTTT. Translation: CASSFGQSNQPQHF.

This clonotype was seen a handful of times. V usage is TRBV7-3 and J usage is TRBJ2-1; D not certain. Trimming took 5 bases from V and 3 from J, leaving 11 bases between them. CDR3 length equals 14 residues. CDR1 SGHTA and CDR2 FQGTGA come from the germline V gene. The CDR3 protein is CASSIMGDYNEQFF. The CDR3 bases are TGTGCCAGCAGCATAATGGGTGACTACAATGAGCAGTTCTTC.

This clonotype has only a few counts. The rearrangement joins TRBV9 to TRBJ2-1, with a tentative D call TRBD1 (5 bases). The V end was cut by 4 bases, the J end by 8 bases, with 22 bases between. The CDR3 totals 16 residues. CDR1 and CDR2 (germline): SGDLS, YYNGEE. DNA of the CDR3: TGTGCCAGCAGCCCCCGGGTGGCAGGGCAGCCGCATGAGCAGTTCTTC. The encoded protein is CASSPRVAGQPHEQFF.

Notes on this clonotype: A much larger clone lies one base from this, so it may be a read error. The chain employs TRBV5-6 and TRBJ1-2; the match to TRBD1 covers 7 bases. This CDR3 has 14 residues. Trimming removed 5 bases from V and 4 bases from J; junction bases left unmatched: 8. Germline CDR1 reads SGHDT; CDR2 reads YYEEEE. In DNA, the CDR3 is TGTGCCAGCAGGAACCGGGACAGCTGCTATGGCTACACCTTC. Translation: CASRNRDSCYGYTF.

The J gene is TRBJ2-3, the V gene TRBV13; 11 nucleotides agree with TRBD2. The J segment lost 1 base and the V segment lost 4 bases, leaving 7 bases of the junction unmatched. Looked up from germline, CDR1 is PRHDT and CDR2 is FYEKMQ (reference sequence). This CDR3 has 17 residues. The CDR3 nucleotides read TGTGCCAGCAGCTCCTACCTTAGCGGGAGGGGCACAGATACGCAGTATTTT. It specifies CASSSYLSGRGTDTQYF.

The chain couples TRBV28 to TRBJ2-7; D might be TRBD1 (5 bases). The V gene lost 6 bases and the J gene lost 3 bases, with 12 bases spanning the gap. The CDR3 totals 13 residues. Germline V lookup: CDR1 MDHEN, CDR2 SYDVKM. The CDR3 here is CASRSGYNYEQYF. CDR3 bases: TGTGCCAGCAGATCAGGGTACAACTACGAGCAGTACTTC.

The CDR3 protein is CASSRPKSRETQYF. CDR3 coding DNA: TGTGCCAGCAGCCGCCCGAAATCTAGAGAGACCCAGTACTTC. The chain joins TRBV7-9 to TRBJ2-5, with no clear D. Germline-derived CDR1 and CDR2 are SEHNR and FQNEAQ (reference sequence). There are 14 residues in the CDR3. Trimming removed 5 bases at V and 4 bases at J, with 14 bases between.

In this sample, this clonotype turned up a few times. The chain employs TRBV30 and TRBJ2-1, with D perhaps given as TRBD1 or TRBD2 (5 bases each). The V gene's germline CDR1 is GTSNPN and CDR2 SVGIG (reference sequence). V shed 5 bases and J shed 9 bases, with 20 bases lying between them. There are 14 residues in the CDR3. The CDR3 sequence is CAWDRDRFRGEQFF. The CDR3 DNA follows: TGTGCCTGGGATCGGGACCGGTTTCGAGGTGAGCAGTTCTTC.

The chain couples TRBV18 to TRBJ1-4, with 7 bases identical to TRBD1. With V trimmed by 2 bases and J by 8 bases, 11 bases remained unmatched. Germline V lookup: CDR1 KGHSH, CDR2 LQKENI. The CDR3 totals 16 residues. The CDR3 nucleotides are TGTGCCAGCTCACCAATTAGACAGGGTGTTGCGGAAAAACTGTTTTTT. It specifies CASSPIRQGVAEKLFF.

In this sample, this clonotype turned up many times. The J gene is TRBJ1-6, the V gene TRBV24-1, with 9 bases identical to TRBD1. CDR3 length: 14 residues. J gave up 7 bases and V 9 bases, and 6 bases lay outside the gene matches. CDR1 and CDR2 (germline): KGHDR, SFDVKD. The chain's CDR3 is CATGPGTGNSPLHF. The CDR3, as DNA: TGTGCCACCGGTCCCGGGACAGGGAATTCACCCCTCCACTTT.

V gene TRBV20-1 combines with J gene TRBJ2-4; D is undetermined. The tail of the sequence fits TRBJ2-7 better, so the J call may be wrong. The germline gives CDR1 DFQATT, CDR2 SNEGSKA (reference sequence). The CDR3 runs 14 residues. CDR3 coding DNA: TGCAGTGCTAGAGATTTTAAGTATGTAAACGAGCAGTACTTC. It specifies CSARDFKYVNEQYF.